A single sample is the source of the 27 T cell receptor beta chains below, sequenced in a study of cytomegalovirus exposure and HLA in healthy donors. The study ran its PCR with 60 Vbeta and 13 Jbeta primers. Sequencing was performed with immunoSEQ multiplex PCR; in TCRdb, only in-frame clones are kept and a portion is missing. The sample has roughly 95,000 clones, approximately 80% seen once. The sequenced sample was PBMCs. The receptors derive from a man between 25 and 39 years old in good health and CMV-seropositive.

This chain connects TRBV9 to TRBJ1-2; 12 nucleotides agree with TRBD1. The CDR3 runs 15 residues. Looked up from germline, CDR1 is SGDLS and CDR2 is YYNGEE. V trimming: 4 bases; J trimming: 7 bases; junction bases outside the gene matches: 8. The CDR3 DNA reads as TGTGCCAGCAGCCCCAGGGACAGGGGGCGGGGTGGCTACACCTTC. It codes for CASSPRDRGRGGYTF. The entire variable domain, with the rest obtained from reference TRBV9 and TRBJ1-2, is as follows: DSGVTQTPKHLITATGQRVTLRCSPRSGDLSVYWYQQSLDQGLQFLIQYYNGEERAKGNILERFSAQQFPDLHSELNLSSLELGDSALYFCASSPRDRGRGGYTFGSGTRLTVV.

This chain joins TRBV7-9 and TRBJ2-7, with D possibly matching TRBD1 (5 bases). Trimming cost V 4 bases and J 6 bases, with 16 bases left between them. CDR1 and CDR2 (germline): SEHNR, FQNEAQ (reference sequence). The CDR3 has 14 amino acids. The CDR3 nucleotides are TGTGCCAGCAGCTCCACTACGACAGTACCCGAGCAGTACTTC. Protein sequence: CASSSTTTVPEQYF.

The chain is built from TRBV4-2 and TRBJ2-1; D is uncertain. The CDR3 loop spans 12 amino acids. With 1 base removed from V and 7 bases from J, the gap between germline ends came to 5 bases. Germline assignment: CDR1 LGHNA and CDR2 YNFKEQ. The CDR3 loop is CASSQAGNEQFF. CDR3 nucleotides: TGTGCCAGCAGCCAAGCGGGTAATGAGCAGTTCTTC.

The chain carries TRBV4-1 and TRBJ2-7, with D possibly being TRBD2 (6 bases). V lost 7 bases to trimming and J lost 1 base, with 26 bases between them. The germline CDR1 and CDR2 sequences are MGHRA and YSYEKL. The CDR3 covers 18 residues. CDR3 sequence reads: CASISDGRQPKGSYEQYV. CDR3 DNA sequence: TGCGCCAGCATCTCCGACGGGAGACAGCCAAAGGGGTCCTACGAGCAGTACGTC.

The chain couples TRBV11-3 to TRBJ2-5; D is unclear. The CDR3 covers 12 residues. Germline V gene sequence: CDR1 SGHNT, CDR2 YENEEA. Trimming left V 0 bases short and J 4 bases short, with 3 bases between. For the CDR3, the DNA is TGTGCCAGCAGCTTAGATCTAGAGACCCAGTACTTC. Translating gives CASSLDLETQYF.

J is TRBJ1-4 and V is TRBV28; D gene ambiguous. V dropped 5 bases and J dropped 6 bases, with 22 bases sitting between them. The CDR3 contains 17 residues. Germline CDR1 and CDR2: MDHEN and SYDVKM. CDR3 residues: CASSPSRQTVTYEKLFF. DNA for the CDR3: TGTGCCAGCAGTCCGTCGCGGCAGACGGTGACTTATGAAAAACTGTTTTTT.

This chain connects TRBV5-6 to TRBJ1-1; D is undetermined. Germline V gene lookup returns CDR1 SGHDT and CDR2 YYEEEE. The CDR3 length is 15 residues. The germline V and J ends were trimmed by 0 bases and 0 bases, with 9 bases remaining between them. As DNA, the CDR3 is TGTGCCAGCAGCTTGGAGCCGATCATGAACACTGAAGCTTTCTTT. It specifies CASSLEPIMNTEAFF.

The chain combines TRBV18 with TRBJ2-5; TRBD2 might be the D (5 bases). V dropped 5 bases and J dropped 3 bases, with 7 bases sitting between them. The germline gives CDR1 KGHSH, CDR2 LQKENI. CDR3 length equals 12 residues. The CDR3 is CASSWGEETQYF. The CDR3, as DNA: TGTGCCAGCTCATGGGGAGAAGAGACCCAGTACTTC.

The V call is TRBV7-2, the J call TRBJ2-6; weak D call: TRBD1 (6 bases). There are 16 residues in the CDR3. Germline values: CDR1 SGHTA, CDR2 FQGNSA. V lost 0 bases to trimming and J lost 1 base, with 7 bases between them. CDR3 sequence (DNA): TGTGCCAGCAGCTTAGCAGGGGGATCTGGGGCCAACGTCCTGACTTTC. Protein product: CASSLAGGSGANVLTF.

This chain links TRBV28 with TRBJ1-5; weak D call: TRBD1 (6 bases). Trimming took off 6 bases at V and 0 bases at J, with 12 bases between the two ends. Germline CDR1 reads MDHEN; CDR2 reads SYDVKM. This CDR3 has 15 amino acids. CDR3 nucleotides: TGTGCCAGCAGATCACAGGGCTATAGCAATCAGCCCCAGCATTTT. It specifies CASRSQGYSNQPQHF.

The chain recombines TRBV7-8 with TRBJ2-3; 9 bases fit TRBD2. The CDR3 runs to 16 residues. Trimming at V came to 5 bases and at J to 3 bases, leaving 9 bases not matched to a gene. In germline, CDR1 is SGHVS, CDR2 FQNEAQ. The CDR3 DNA is TGTGCCAGCAGCCCCCTAGCGGGATATTCGACAGATACGCAGTATTTT. It translates to CASSPLAGYSTDTQYF.

The V gene is TRBV7-3, the J gene TRBJ1-1; tentative D call: TRBD1 (5 bases). CDR1 and CDR2 (germline): SGHTA, FQGTGA. There are 14 residues in the CDR3. Trimming stripped 0 bases from V and 5 bases from J, with 10 bases between. CDR3 sequence: CASSLTGRGTEAFF. The DNA of the CDR3 is TGTGCCAGCAGCTTAACCGGGCGGGGGACTGAAGCTTTCTTT. Variable domain in full (rest from reference TRBV7-3 and TRBJ1-1): GAGVSQTPSNKVTEKGKYVELRCDPISGHTALYWYRQSLGQGPEFLIYFQGTGAADDSGLPNDRFFAVRPEGSVSTLKIQRTERGDSAVYLCASSLTGRGTEAFFGQGTRLTVV.

J is TRBJ2-7 and V is TRBV7-2; TRBD2 agrees at 14 bases. Germline V gene sequence: CDR1 SGHTA, CDR2 FQGNSA. V was pared by 5 bases and J by 3 bases, with 6 bases of the junction left unmatched. CDR3 length: 16 amino acids. The CDR3 loop is CASSRSGTSGSYEQYF. In nucleotides, the CDR3 is TGTGCCAGCAGCCGCTCCGGGACTAGCGGGAGCTACGAGCAGTACTTC.

V gene TRBV5-3 combines with J gene TRBJ1-1; D gene uncertain. TRBV5-3 belongs to the ORF category, with a function that is uncertain. Deletions cut 1 base from V and 1 base from J, with 5 bases between. This CDR3 is built from 13 residues. For the CDR3, the DNA is TGTGCCAGAAGCTTGTACAGGAACACTGAAGCTTTCTTT. Translating gives CARSLYRNTEAFF.

This chain connects TRBV11-2 to TRBJ1-4; 9 bases are shared with TRBD1. The CDR3 totals 17 residues. The germline V gene has CDR1 SGHAT and CDR2 FQNNGV. V shed 1 base and J 8 bases; nucleotides not matched to a gene: 11. The CDR3 DNA reads as TGTGCCAGCAGCTTAGCATCTCCTTGGACAGGGGACGAAAAACTGTTTTTT. It codes for CASSLASPWTGDEKLFF.

Notes on this clone: One junction end disagrees with the germline gene, perhaps due to a read error. The gene calls are TRBV7-7 and TRBJ1-6, with 9 nucleotides matching TRBD1. This CDR3 has 15 residues. Germline lookup yields CDR1 SSHAT and CDR2 FNYEAQ (reference sequence). The CDR3 loop reads CASSQGQGLNSPLHF. DNA of the CDR3: TGTGCTAGCAGCCAGGGACAGGGCCTTAATTCACCCCTCCACTTT.

This clone showed up just once. The V call is TRBV4-1, the J call TRBJ1-2; 9 bases fit TRBD1. Trimming took 0 bases from V and 4 from J; bases not matched to a gene: 3. From germline, CDR1 is MGHRA and CDR2 YSYEKL. This CDR3 contains 15 residues. The CDR3 DNA reads TGCGCCAGCAGCCAAGAGGCGGACAGGGGCTATGGCTACACCTTC. Its protein product is CASSQEADRGYGYTF.

V gene TRBV4-1 combines with J gene TRBJ1-5, with a weak D call TRBD1 (5 bases). In germline, CDR1 is MGHRA, CDR2 YSYEKL. There are 17 residues in the CDR3. Deletions cut 1 base from V and 2 bases from J, with 15 bases between. The CDR3 nucleotides read TGCGCCAGCAGCCAAGTGGATATGGGACTGCGCAATCAGCCCCAGCATTTT. This codes for CASSQVDMGLRNQPQHF.

V and J are TRBV5-8 and TRBJ2-2, with TRBD1 matching 8 bases. Trimming took 2 bases from V and 5 from J; bases not matched to a gene: 5. CDR3 length equals 15 residues. Germline lookup yields CDR1 SGHTS and CDR2 YDEGEE. CDR3 sequence reads: CASSFGRGRTGELFF. The CDR3 bases are TGTGCCAGCAGCTTCGGCAGGGGGCGGACCGGGGAGCTGTTTTTT.

The sample holds a few counts of this clone. V usage is TRBV6-5 and J usage is TRBJ1-6; tentatively, D is TRBD1 (5 bases). Trimming shortened V by 5 bases and J by 9 bases, and 11 bases separated the two germline ends. CDR3 length: 13 amino acids. Looked up from germline, CDR1 is MNHEY and CDR2 is SVGAGI. The CDR3 spells CASSNRQSSPLHF. In DNA form, the CDR3 reads TGTGCCAGCAGTAATCGACAGTCTTCACCCCTCCACTTT.

This clone came up once. The chain is built from TRBV19 and TRBJ1-1; no clear D. Deletions cut 4 bases from V and 2 bases from J, with 8 bases between. The CDR3 extends over 13 amino acids. Germline lookup yields CDR1 LNHDA and CDR2 SQIVND (reference sequence). Here the CDR3 DNA reads TGTGCCAGTAGTAAAGCGGAAAACACTGAAGCTTTCTTT. Its translation is CASSKAENTEAFF.

The rearrangement links TRBV28 to TRBJ2-5, with D possibly matching TRBD2 (6 bases). The germline V gene has CDR1 MDHEN and CDR2 SYDVKM. This CDR3 has 16 residues. The germline V and J ends were trimmed by 3 bases and 5 bases, with 19 bases remaining between them. The CDR3 spells CASSFALARAGETQYF. In nucleotides, the CDR3 is TGTGCCAGCAGTTTCGCACTGGCCCGGGCGGGGGAGACCCAGTACTTC.

The rearrangement uses TRBV29-1 and TRBJ1-3; D not resolved. Germline assignment: CDR1 SQVTM and CDR2 ANQGSEA. The CDR3 covers 14 residues. Trimming stripped 7 bases from V and 0 bases from J, with 13 bases between. The chain's CDR3 is CSAVEASSGNTIYF. The DNA of the CDR3 is TGCAGCGCCGTAGAGGCAAGCTCTGGAAACACCATATATTTT.

The chain combines TRBV5-1 with TRBJ2-3, with 7 positions matching TRBD2. J gave up 5 bases and V 5 bases, and 8 bases lay outside the gene matches. The V gene's germline CDR1 is SGHRS and CDR2 YFSETQ. This CDR3 contains 14 residues. Written as DNA, the CDR3 is TGCGCCAGCAGTCGACGGGAGGAAGAAGATACGCAGTATTTT. Its protein is CASSRREEEDTQYF.

The chain combines TRBV7-8 with TRBJ2-7; D possibly corresponds to TRBD2 (6 bases). V was clipped by 3 bases and J by 3 bases, with 6 bases between them. The CDR3 extends over 12 amino acids. Germline CDR1 is SGHVS and CDR2 is FQNEAQ. CDR3: CASSFSGYEQYF. CDR3 nucleotide sequence: TGTGCCAGCAGCTTTAGCGGCTACGAGCAGTACTTC. Full variable domain (remainder filled in from reference TRBV7-8 and TRBJ2-7): GAGVSQSPRYKVAKRGQDVALRCDPISGHVSLFWYQQALGQGPEFLTYFQNEAQLDKSGLPSDRFFAERPEGSVSTLKIQRTQQEDSAVYLCASSFSGYEQYFGPGTRLTVT.

The chain joins TRBV6-5 to TRBJ2-7; D perhaps matches TRBD1 (5 bases). CDR1 and CDR2 (germline): MNHEY, SVGAGI. There are 13 residues in the CDR3. V was cut by 4 bases and J by 4 bases, with 11 bases left in between. The DNA for the CDR3 is TGTGCCAGCAGTTTCGACAGAGCATACGAGCAGTACTTC. As protein: CASSFDRAYEQYF.

This clone turned up a few times. V gene TRBV4-2 combines with J gene TRBJ2-5; 11 bases align to TRBD2. The CDR3 runs 17 residues. From germline, CDR1 is LGHNA and CDR2 YNFKEQ. V dropped 3 bases and J dropped 3; count of bases not matched to a gene: 9. The CDR3 loop is CASSQSTVAGGKETQYF. The DNA of the CDR3 is TGTGCCAGCAGCCAGTCGACAGTAGCGGGAGGGAAAGAGACCCAGTACTTC.